Listed below are T cell receptor beta chains from one sample, sequenced in a study of T cells after yellow fever vaccination. TCRdb used MiXCR to reprocess the 5' RACE reads, holding one entry per CDR3 protein. The sample contains 300,000 or so distinct CDR3 sequences, around 8.6% of which appear only once. The sequenced sample was CD4+ T cells sorted from PBMCs, obtained 5 days after the yellow fever booster vaccination. Source of these receptors: a man in his late teens or twenties who received the YFV17D yellow fever vaccine. The CDR3 runs from the conserved cysteine through the conserved F or W. Each record gives: V gene, D gene, CDR3 length, J gene, clone size, CDR3 protein, CDR3 DNA. The D gene is left open where the match is weak. A row's size may be missing; if present it is once, few, many or a size class.

TRBV7-2	TRBD2	14	TRBJ2-1	-	CASSPAGTSVEQFF	TGTGCCAGCAGCCCCGCCGGGACTAGCGTTGAGCAGTTCTTC
TRBV6-5	-	11	TRBJ1-2	-	CASGTFYGYTF	TGTGCCAGCGGGACATTCTATGGCTACACCTTC
TRBV5-1	-	13	TRBJ1-2	many	CASSLAQGDGYTF	TGCGCCAGCAGCTTGGCACAGGGTGATGGCTACACCTTC
TRBV7-2	-	13	TRBJ1-2	many	CASSLGFDYGYTF	TGTGCCAGCAGCTTAGGATTTGACTATGGCTACACCTTC
TRBV4-2	TRBD1	16	TRBJ2-7	many	CASSQPQGTGGYEQYF	TGTGCCAGCAGCCAACCCCAGGGGACAGGGGGCTACGAGCAGTACTTC
TRBV5-1	TRBD1	14	TRBJ2-5	few	CASSLVVGQETQYF	TGCGCCAGCAGCTTGGTTGTGGGACAGGAGACCCAGTACTTC
TRBV11-2	-	14	TRBJ2-3	many	CASSLVRGQDTQYF	TGTGCCAGCAGCTTAGTGAGGGGCCAAGATACGCAGTATTTT
TRBV5-1	-	15	TRBJ1-6	few	CASSPGTGTTSPLHF	TGCGCCAGCAGCCCGGGAACCGGGACTACTTCACCCCTCCACTTT
TRBV10-3	TRBD2	14	TRBJ2-5	-	CAIRSSGGDETQYF	TGTGCCATCAGATCTAGCGGGGGGGACGAGACCCAGTACTTC
TRBV27	TRBD2	15	TRBJ2-5	few	CASSGLAGGEETQYF	TGTGCCAGCAGTGGTTTAGCGGGGGGGGAAGAGACCCAGTACTTC
TRBV3-1	-	14	TRBJ1-5	many	CASSLEGDNQPQHF	TGTGCCAGCAGCTTGGAAGGGGACAATCAGCCCCAGCATTTT
TRBV19	-	12	TRBJ1-3	-	CASNILGNTIYF	TGTGCCAGTAACATCCTAGGAAACACCATATATTTT
TRBV19	TRBD1	15	TRBJ2-5	-	CASSTDRGRWKTQYF	TGTGCCAGTAGTACGGACAGGGGGAGGTGGAAGACCCAGTACTTC
TRBV28	-	11	TRBJ1-6	-	CASSHQSPLHF	TGTGCCAGCAGTCACCAATCACCCCTCCACTTT
TRBV7-9	-	15	TRBJ2-2	few	CASSLGDREAGELFF	TGTGCCAGCAGCTTAGGAGACAGGGAGGCCGGGGAGCTGTTTTTT
TRBV24-1	-	13	TRBJ2-1	few	CATSDFGGNEQFF	TGTGCCACCAGTGATTTTGGGGGGAATGAGCAGTTCTTC
TRBV6-2/TRBV6-3	-	15	TRBJ2-5	-	CASTRGAHTEETQYF	TGTGCCAGCACTAGGGGGGCCCATACAGAAGAGACCCAGTACTTC
TRBV6-2/TRBV6-3	-	13	TRBJ2-1	few	CASSSSVRFRMLF	TGTGCCAGCAGCTCCAGCGTCCGCTTTCGAATGCTCTTC
TRBV7-2	TRBD2	14	TRBJ2-1	few	CASSPGGASNEQFF	TGTGCCAGCAGCCCCGGGGGGGCGTCCAATGAGCAGTTCTTC
TRBV6-6	TRBD2	15	TRBJ2-7	-	CASSPPGTSFSEQYF	TGTGCCAGCAGTCCACCCGGGACTAGTTTTTCCGAGCAGTACTTC
TRBV29-1	-	13	TRBJ1-5	-	CSVVAGSNQPQHF	TGCAGCGTTGTGGCTGGGAGCAATCAGCCCCAGCATTTT
TRBV27	-	14	TRBJ2-7	few	CASRAAGFSYEQYF	TGTGCCAGCCGGGCGGCGGGATTTTCCTACGAGCAGTACTTC
TRBV6-6	TRBD2	13	TRBJ2-3	few	CASSYASGDTQYF	TGTGCCAGCAGTTACGCTAGCGGGGATACGCAGTATTTT
TRBV6-5	-	12	TRBJ2-7	-	CASSYSNGRQYF	TGTGCCAGCAGTTACTCGAATGGACGGCAGTACTTC
TRBV11-2	-	18	TRBJ1-6	-	CASSSRAPGRTYNSPLHF	TGTGCCAGCAGCTCCCGGGCCCCTGGGAGGACCTATAATTCACCCCTCCACTTT
TRBV18	-	14	TRBJ2-3	many	CASSGLASTDTQYF	TGTGCCAGCTCGGGACTGGCTAGCACAGATACGCAGTATTTT
TRBV19	-	11	TRBJ1-3	-	CASSTGNTIYF	TGTGCCAGTAGTACCGGAAACACCATATATTTT
TRBV15	-	14	TRBJ2-7	-	CATSRRQGGYEQYF	TGTGCCACCAGCAGAAGGCAGGGGGGCTACGAGCAGTACTTC
TRBV6-5	-	14	TRBJ2-5	-	CASSYSTRQETQYF	TGTGCCAGCAGTTACTCGACCAGACAAGAGACCCAGTACTTC
TRBV6-5	TRBD2	16	TRBJ2-5	many	CASTPAGGGRQETQYF	TGTGCCAGCACCCCCGCCGGGGGGGGGCGTCAAGAGACCCAGTACTTC
TRBV7-2	-	14	TRBJ2-1	few	CASSSGGGADEQFF	TGTGCCAGCAGCTCAGGGGGGGGCGCCGATGAGCAGTTCTTC
TRBV28	-	13	TRBJ2-3	few	CASSLVQGDTQYF	TGTGCCAGCAGTTTGGTGCAGGGGGATACGCAGTATTTT
TRBV4-3	-	17	TRBJ2-7	-	CASSLVREQAYSYEQYF	TGCGCCAGCAGCCTAGTCAGGGAACAGGCGTACTCCTACGAGCAGTACTTC
TRBV6-5	TRBD2	15	TRBJ2-3	-	CASSYASGYTDTQYF	TGTGCCAGCAGTTACGCTAGCGGATACACAGATACGCAGTATTTT
TRBV10-1	TRBD1	15	TRBJ1-1	-	CASSESGQGADEAFF	TGCGCCAGCAGTGAGTCGGGACAGGGGGCGGATGAAGCTTTCTTT
TRBV28	-	15	TRBJ1-1	-	CASSPGGHLNTEAFF	TGTGCCAGCAGCCCTGGGGGACACCTAAACACTGAAGCTTTCTTT
TRBV7-6	TRBD1	16	TRBJ2-3	few	CASSSGGTGSTDTQYF	TGTGCCAGCAGCTCAGGAGGGACAGGTAGCACAGATACGCAGTATTTT
TRBV5-6	-	12	TRBJ2-1	few	CASSLRVGEQFF	TGTGCCAGCAGCTTGAGGGTGGGTGAGCAGTTCTTC